One sample yielded the 30 T cell receptor beta chains listed below, sequenced in a study of CD8+CD57+ T cells in acquired aplastic anemia. All sequencing subjects had displayed CD8+CD57+ cell expansion on flow cytometry. The template used for profiling TCR beta VDJ and CDR3 was genomic DNA. TCRdb redid the calling of the reads with MiXCR, one entry per CDR3 protein. The sample yields hundreds of thousands of distinct CDR3 sequences, roughly a third seen once. The sequencing sample was made of sorted CD4+, CD8+, or CD8+CD57+ T cells (not recorded which) from PBMCs. These TCRs come from a human donor with aplastic anemia.

Comment on this clonotype: A single base separates this from a much larger clone, so it may be a read error. This chain uses TRBV20-1 with TRBJ1-2; a possible D gene is TRBD1 (6 bases). The germline V gene has CDR1 DFQATT and CDR2 SNEGSKA (reference sequence). This CDR3 has 14 residues. Between the trimmed V and J ends, which lost 6 bases and 0 bases, there was a span of 14 bases. The CDR3 protein is CSAAQGSANYGYTF. DNA for the CDR3: TGCAGTGCCGCACAGGGATCAGCTAACTATGGCTACACCTTC.

The chain couples TRBV12-3 or TRBV12-4 to TRBJ1-1; the D gene is possibly TRBD1 (6 bases). Trimming removed 8 bases at V and 0 bases at J, with 19 bases between. The CDR3 contains 16 residues. The CDR3 DNA reads as TGTGCCAGCCCACCCAGTTCAGGGGCCATGAACACTGAAGCTTTCTTT. This codes for CASPPSSGAMNTEAFF.

The V gene is TRBV11-1, the J gene TRBJ2-3, with D tentatively TRBD1 or TRBD2 (6 bases each). The germline V gene has CDR1 SGHAT and CDR2 FQDESV (reference sequence). The CDR3 extends over 16 amino acids. Trimming took 9 bases from V and 1 from J, leaving 20 bases between them. CDR3 DNA: TGTGCCAGTCTGCCACGGCCGGGGGCACGCACAGATACGCAGTATTTT. This codes for CASLPRPGARTDTQYF.

This clonotype was observed at least ten times. The rearrangement uses TRBV10-1 and TRBJ2-7; 7 bases are shared with TRBD1. After removal of 4 bases from V and 2 bases from J, the junction contained 5 bases not matched to a gene. The CDR3 consists of 14 residues. From germline, CDR1 is WNHNN and CDR2 SYGVQD (reference sequence). The CDR3 DNA reads as TGCGCCAGCAGTGGCGGACAGGTTCCCTACGAGCAGTACTTC. It specifies CASSGGQVPYEQYF.

A few counts support this clonotype. The CDR3 nucleotides are TGTGCCACCAGTGAGATAGGGAACGGCTACACCTTC. It translates to CATSEIGNGYTF. The chain links TRBV24-1 to TRBJ1-2; D uncertain. Germline V gives CDR1 KGHDR, CDR2 SFDVKD. The CDR3 consists of 12 residues. The V gene lost 4 bases and the J gene lost 8 bases, with 10 bases spanning the gap.

This clonotype has just a few counts. A junction boundary mismatches the germline segment, possibly from a read error. The chain couples TRBV2 to TRBJ2-1, with D perhaps given as TRBD1 or TRBD2 (5 bases each). This CDR3 is built from 14 residues. Germline V gene lookup returns CDR1 SNHLY and CDR2 FYNNEI. CDR3 bases: TGTGCCAGTACGATAGGGACGCCCCCCGGCTCCCTCTTTTTC. Residues: CASTIGTPPGSLFF.

This rearrangement joins TRBV5-4 to TRBJ1-2; D gene unclear. Germline loops: CDR1 SGHNT, CDR2 YYREEE (reference sequence). The CDR3 runs to 16 residues. Trimming took 4 bases from V and 5 from J, leaving 21 bases between them. CDR3 sequence (DNA): TGTGCCAGCAGCAACCCTGACCGCCACTTCGGGTATGGCTACACCTTC. Protein sequence: CASSNPDRHFGYGYTF.

About this clonotype itself: This may come from a read error, since a much larger clone is one base off. The V and J genes are TRBV7-6 and TRBJ2-7, with TRBD1 matching over 10 bases. Germline V gene lookup returns CDR1 SGHVS and CDR2 FNYEAQ. The CDR3 extends over 15 amino acids. CDR3 loop: CASSLGGTGAYEQHF. CDR3 bases: TGTGCCAGCAGCTTGGGGGGGACAGGGGCCTACGAGCAGCACTTC.

This clonotype was picked up a small number of times. The chain recombines TRBV20-1 with TRBJ2-7; 12 bases align to TRBD2. The trim removed 6 bases at V and 0 bases at J, leaving 9 bases unmatched. Germline CDR1 and CDR2: DFQATT and SNEGSKA (reference sequence). This CDR3 spans 16 amino acids. The CDR3 bases are TGCAGTGCAAGTTTACTAGCGGGGGGCCCCTCCTACGAGCAGTACTTC. It is translated as CSASLLAGGPSYEQYF.

The V gene is TRBV15, the J gene TRBJ2-5; the match to TRBD2 covers 7 bases. The germline V gene has CDR1 LNHNV and CDR2 YYDKDF (reference sequence). The CDR3 length is 15 residues. Germline trimming cut 0 bases from V and 2 bases from J; bases unmatched to any gene: 3. The CDR3 loop reads CATSRDRGVQETQYF. DNA of the CDR3: TGTGCCACCAGCAGAGACCGGGGGGTGCAAGAGACCCAGTACTTC.

This clonotype was detected only a few times. The chain is built from TRBV19 and TRBJ2-7; 7 positions agree with TRBD2. The CDR3 totals 15 residues. Germline V gene data show CDR1 as LNHDA and CDR2 as SQIVND (reference sequence). Trimming cost V 9 bases and J 0 bases; bases outside gene matches: 11. DNA of the CDR3: TGTGCCAGCAGCTTGGGGGGGTCAAACTCCTACGAGCAGTACTTC. It yields the protein CASSLGGSNSYEQYF.

Of note for this clonotype: The junction does not match germline at one end; this may be a read error. The V gene is TRBV18, the J gene TRBJ2-3; 10 bases map to TRBD1. The CDR3 is made up of 16 amino acids. In germline, CDR1 is KGHSH, CDR2 LQKENI. The CDR3 DNA reads TGTGCCAGCTCACTCGCCGGGACAGGGGTGGAAGATACGCAGTGTTTT. This codes for CASSLAGTGVEDTQCF.

Ten or more counts support this clonotype. V and J are TRBV20-1 and TRBJ1-1, with D possibly being TRBD1 (6 bases). The CDR3 has 13 residues. Germline V CDR1 and CDR2: DFQATT, SNEGSKA (reference sequence). The germline V and J ends were trimmed by 0 bases and 1 base, with 6 bases remaining between them. In DNA form, the CDR3 reads TGCAGTGCTAGAGAGGGGGCGAACACTGAAGCTTTCTTT. As protein: CSAREGANTEAFF.

This clonotype was seen at least ten times. This rearrangement joins TRBV15 to TRBJ1-1; no clear D gene. The CDR3 totals 14 residues. Per germline, CDR1 LNHNV and CDR2 YYDKDF (reference sequence). The ends were cut back, 6 bases at V and 1 base at J, with 12 bases in the middle. The CDR3 nucleotides read TGTGCCACCAGGCAAGGGAACGGGAACACTGAAGCTTTCTTT. It is translated as CATRQGNGNTEAFF.

The count of this clonotype is one. This chain joins TRBV20-1 and TRBJ2-3; a weak D match, TRBD2 (5 bases). The CDR3 spans 14 residues. The ends were cut back, 3 bases at V and 2 bases at J, with 12 bases in the middle. The germline V gene encodes CDR1 DFQATT and CDR2 SNEGSKA (reference sequence). CDR3 protein: CSASPGYLTDTQYF. The DNA for the CDR3 is TGCAGTGCTAGCCCGGGATACCTCACAGATACGCAGTATTTT.

This clonotype was recorded at least ten times. The gene calls are TRBV14 and TRBJ1-2; tentatively, D is TRBD1 (6 bases). V shed 2 bases and J shed 2 bases, with 12 bases lying between them. From germline, CDR1 is SGHDN and CDR2 FVKESK. CDR3 length: 15 residues. The CDR3 bases are TGTGCCAGCAGCCAATTCCGCCAGGGGAACTATGGCTACACCTTC. It specifies CASSQFRQGNYGYTF.

In regard to this clonotype: It is likely a read error, because the conserved phenylalanine at the end of the CDR3 is missing. J is TRBJ1-2 and V is TRBV9; possible D gene TRBD1, 5 bases. V was cut by 0 bases and J by 3 bases, with 18 bases left in between. The CDR3 consists of 17 residues. From germline, CDR1 is SGDLS and CDR2 YYNGEE. The CDR3 reads CASSVGYFERGDYGYTL. The CDR3 nucleotides are TGTGCCAGCAGCGTAGGATACTTCGAGAGGGGAGACTATGGCTACACCCTC.

On this clonotype itself: One end of the junction varies from germline; a read error may be responsible. The chain combines TRBV3-1 with TRBJ1-1, with TRBD1 matching over 7 bases. Germline V gene lookup returns CDR1 LGHDT and CDR2 YNNKEL (reference sequence). CDR3 length: 14 residues. CDR3 loop: CPSSQRQGGTEAFF. The CDR3 DNA reads as TGTCCCAGCAGCCAAAGACAGGGTGGGACTGAAGCTTTCTTT.

This clonotype came up many times. The CDR3 spells CASSITGSHYGYTF. In DNA form, the CDR3 reads TGTGCCAGCAGTATTACAGGGTCACATTATGGCTACACCTTC. This sequence joins TRBV12-3 or TRBV12-4 and TRBJ1-2, with a tentative D call TRBD1 (6 bases). Between the trimmed V and J ends, which lost 5 bases and 5 bases, there was a span of 15 bases. The CDR3 consists of 14 residues.

This clonotype was found many times. This rearrangement joins TRBV15 to TRBJ2-1, with D maybe TRBD1 (6 bases). The germline V gene has CDR1 LNHNV and CDR2 YYDKDF (reference sequence). V was shortened by 5 bases and J by 0 bases, with 8 bases between the two germline ends. The CDR3 covers 14 residues. The CDR3 region has the DNA TGTGCCACCAGCCGGGACACCTCCTACAATGAGCAGTTCTTC. Translation: CATSRDTSYNEQFF.

This clonotype was detected ten times or more. The chain is built from TRBV24-1 and TRBJ2-3; a possible D gene is TRBD2 (6 bases). The length of the CDR3 is 14 residues. Deletions cut 3 bases from V and 1 base from J, with 7 bases between. CDR1 is KGHDR, CDR2 SFDVKD, per germline. This CDR3 is CATSDRGGTDTQYF. CDR3 DNA: TGTGCCACCAGTGATCGCGGGGGCACAGATACGCAGTATTTT.

The chain joins TRBV20-1 to TRBJ2-5; TRBD1 agrees at 8 bases. The trim removed 2 bases at V and 7 bases at J, leaving 15 bases unmatched. CDR1 is DFQATT and CDR2 is SNEGSKA in the germline V gene (reference sequence). The CDR3 spans 16 residues. The CDR3 DNA reads TGCAGTGCTAGACCATCGACAGGGGTTTCGTCGGGGACCCAGTACTTC. Translation: CSARPSTGVSSGTQYF.

In its sample, this clonotype was seen once. The chain has TRBV14 and TRBJ1-1, with D uncertain. This CDR3 region has 17 residues. From germline, CDR1 is SGHDN and CDR2 FVKESK. Trimming removed 0 bases from V and 1 base from J, with 15 bases in between. This CDR3 is CASSQDSAIGENTEAFF. The CDR3 bases are TGTGCCAGCAGCCAAGATTCAGCAATAGGAGAGAACACTGAAGCTTTCTTT. Full variable domain (remainder filled in from reference TRBV14 and TRBJ1-1): EAGVTQFPSHSVIEKGQTVTLRCDPISGHDNLYWYRRVMGKEIKFLLHFVKESKQDESGMPNNRFLAERTGGTYSTLKVQPAELEDSGVYFCASSQDSAIGENTEAFFGQGTRLTVV.

As concerns this clonotype: It is likely a read error, because the conserved phenylalanine at the end of the CDR3 is missing. The V call is TRBV10-3, the J call TRBJ1-2; 9 nucleotides agree with TRBD1. Germline V gives CDR1 ENHRY, CDR2 SYGVKD. The CDR3 is made up of 14 amino acids. The V gene end was trimmed by 10 bases and the J gene end by 0 bases; junction bases not matched to a gene: 6. This CDR3 reads CASRRQGANYGYTS. The DNA for the CDR3 is TGTGCCAGCAGGCGACAGGGGGCTAACTATGGCTACACCTCC.

The rearrangement uses TRBV5-4 and TRBJ1-2; TRBD1 matches 7 bases. CDR1 and CDR2 from the germline V gene are SGHNT and YYREEE (reference sequence). Trimming at V came to 2 bases and at J to 2 bases, leaving 6 bases not matched to a gene. The CDR3 length is 15 residues. CDR3 region: CASSFDPTGNYGYTF. The CDR3 DNA follows: TGTGCCAGCAGCTTTGACCCGACAGGGAACTATGGCTACACCTTC. The variable domain in full, completed from reference TRBV5-4 and TRBJ1-2, reads ETGVTQSPTHLIKTRGQQVTLRCSSQSGHNTVSWYQQALGQGPQFIFQYYREEENGRGNFPPRFSGLQFPNYSSELNVNALELDDSALYLCASSFDPTGNYGYTFGSGTRLTVV.

This clonotype showed up just a few times. This chain uses TRBV9 with TRBJ1-4; D call uncertain. CDR3 size: 16 residues. Germline CDR1 SGDLS, CDR2 YYNGEE. The V gene lost 0 bases and the J gene lost 0 bases, with 9 bases spanning the gap. In nucleotides, the CDR3 is TGTGCCAGCAGCGTAGGGCCGGCAACAACTAATGAAAAACTGTTTTTT. This encodes CASSVGPATTNEKLFF.

With regard to this clonotype: This clone may be a read error of a much larger clone one base away. The rearrangement uses TRBV29-1 and TRBJ2-2; 11 nucleotides line up with TRBD2. CDR3 length: 14 amino acids. Germline lookup yields CDR1 SQVTM and CDR2 ANQGSEA. This CDR3 is CGVFLAGGTGELFF. The CDR3 nucleotides are TGCGGCGTTTTCCTAGCGGGAGGCACCGGGGAGCTGTTTTTT.

The V and J genes are TRBV20-1 and TRBJ2-7; tentatively, D is TRBD1 or TRBD2 (5 bases each). CDR1 and CDR2 from the germline V gene are DFQATT and SNEGSKA (reference sequence). Trimming removed 8 bases from V and 1 base from J, with 15 bases in between. This CDR3 has 13 amino acids. The CDR3 here is CSLAGTPSYEQYF. For the CDR3, the DNA is TGCAGTCTCGCCGGGACGCCTTCCTACGAGCAGTACTTC.

There are many counts of this clonotype. The chain employs TRBV29-1 and TRBJ1-1; 8 bases fit TRBD1. The J segment lost 5 bases and the V segment lost 6 bases, leaving 8 bases of the junction unmatched. The germline V gene has CDR1 SQVTM and CDR2 ANQGSEA. The CDR3 covers 13 residues. The CDR3 sequence is CSVGTGGGTEAFF. In DNA form, the CDR3 reads TGCAGCGTGGGAACAGGGGGGGGAACTGAAGCTTTCTTT.

The chain joins TRBV11-1 to TRBJ2-1; 14 nucleotides match TRBD2. Germline V CDR1 and CDR2: SGHAT, FQDESV (reference sequence). V gave up 0 bases and J gave up 4 bases; unmatched junction bases: 11. CDR3 length: 20 amino acids. CDR3 in amino acids: CASSLASPGTSGGAYNEQFF. In DNA, the CDR3 is TGTGCCAGCAGCTTAGCAAGTCCCGGGACTAGCGGGGGAGCTTACAATGAGCAGTTCTTC.